This T cell receptor (beta chain) was profiled in a study of T cell responses to AZD1222 COVID-19 vaccine. Findings and limits, study-wide: Repertoire sampling occurred only after the peak T cell response.

Some clones are missing from TCRdb's copy, which holds only in-frame ones; the method was immunoSEQ multiplex PCR. In the table there are some 87,000 clones, 80% to 90% of which are singletons. Germline V gene data show CDR1 as LNHDA and CDR2 as SQIVND (reference sequence). This CDR3 has 14 residues. V trimming: 8 bases; J trimming: 3 bases; junction bases outside the gene matches: 9. As regards this clone: The target antigen is unknown.

Sequences were derived from peripheral blood, sampled on day 0 of AZD1222 vaccination. The clonotype comes from an adult in good health. The gene calls are TRBV19 and TRBJ1-1, with 7 bases aligning to TRBD1. The CDR3 bases are TGTGCCAGTCGGGACAGAACGGGAGACACTGAAGCTTTCTTT. This codes for CASRDRTGDTEAFF.